The source of this T cell receptor beta chain is a study of T cell repertoires in cytomegalovirus infection. Looking at the study overall: Selected CMV epitopes included recently identified HLA-C-restricted ones as well as well-studied HLA-B-restricted ones. CMV infection and matching HLA type were both indicated by public TCR beta signatures. Study-wide results and limits: CMV carriers having the relevant HLA were flagged by cumulative public TCR beta family frequency. HLA-C-restricted CMV clonotypes gave the most frequent clonotype in two of eight donors.

TCRdb recomputed calls from the reads with MiXCR, one row per CDR3 protein. The sample has approximately 730,000 distinct CDR3 sequences, around 32% seen once; the top ten hold about 20%. Of note for this clonotype: No antigen is known for it.

V was shortened by 2 bases and J by 8 bases, with 13 bases between the two germline ends. Germline loops: CDR1 SGHVS, CDR2 FNYEAQ. The length of the CDR3 is 15 residues. V is TRBV7-6 and J is TRBJ1-6; D ambiguous. Specimen: cultured PBMCs, collected from culture after CMV antigen stimulation. The clonotype was recovered from a human donor in good health (CMV status not recorded). Some clones in this sample may be carry-over from other donors' samples. In nucleotides, the CDR3 is TGTGCCAGCAGCTTAAGTCTATTCGGAGATTCACCCCTCCACTTT. This codes for CASSLSLFGDSPLHF.